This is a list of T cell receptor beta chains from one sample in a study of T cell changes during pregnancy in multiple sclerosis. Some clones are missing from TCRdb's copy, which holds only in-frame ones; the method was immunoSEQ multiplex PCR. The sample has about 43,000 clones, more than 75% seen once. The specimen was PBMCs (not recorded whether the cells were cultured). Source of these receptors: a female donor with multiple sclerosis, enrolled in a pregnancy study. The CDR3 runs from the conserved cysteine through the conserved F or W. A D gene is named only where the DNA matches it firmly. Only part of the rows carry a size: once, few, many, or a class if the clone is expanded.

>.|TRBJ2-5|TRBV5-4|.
TGTGCCAGCAGCTGGAAACAGGAGCCGCAAGAGACCCAGTACTTC
CASSWKQEPQETQYF
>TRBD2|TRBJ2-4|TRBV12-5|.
TGTGCTAGTGACAGCGGGAGGGCCTTCAGCGCCAAAAACATTCAGTACTTC
CASDSGRAFSAKNIQYF
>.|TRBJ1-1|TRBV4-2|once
TGTGCCAGCAGCCAAGAGGTGACCCGGGCTGAAGCTTTCTTT
CASSQEVTRAEAFF
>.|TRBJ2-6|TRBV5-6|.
TGTGCCAGCAGCTTGTTGGGGGCTGGGGCCAACGTCCTGACTTTC
CASSLLGAGANVLTF
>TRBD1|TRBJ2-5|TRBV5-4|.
TGTGCCAGCAGCTGGGGGACAGAAGAGACCCAGTACTTC
CASSWGTEETQYF
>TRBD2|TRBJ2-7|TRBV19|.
TGTGCCAGTAGCGCGACTAGCGGGGGGACCTACGAGCAGTACTTC
CASSATSGGTYEQYF
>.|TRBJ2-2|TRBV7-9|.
TGTGCCAGCAGCTCGCCGGTGGGGCGAGGGGCCGGGGAGCTGTTTTTT
CASSSPVGRGAGELFF
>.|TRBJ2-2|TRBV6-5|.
TGTGCCAGCAACCCGGGTGGGAACACCGGGGAGCTGTTTTTT
CASNPGGNTGELFF
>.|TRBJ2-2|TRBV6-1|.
TGTGCCAGCAGTGAGCTACCTACCGGGGAGCTGTTTTTT
CASSELPTGELFF
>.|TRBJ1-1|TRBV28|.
TGTGCCAGCAGTCCCCCGGCCGGACGGATCAGCGACACTGAAGCTTTCTTT
CASSPPAGRISDTEAFF
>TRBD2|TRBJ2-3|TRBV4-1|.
TGCGCCAGCAGCGACCTAGGGACTAGCGGAAGCACAGATACGCAGTATTTT
CASSDLGTSGSTDTQYF
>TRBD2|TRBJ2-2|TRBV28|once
TGTGCCAGCACCTCCGGACTAGCGGGAGGGGCTACCGGGGAGCTGTTTTTT
CASTSGLAGGATGELFF
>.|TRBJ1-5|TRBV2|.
TGTGCCAGCAGTGAAAGGGAAGCCTATCAGCCCCAGCATTTT
CASSEREAYQPQHF
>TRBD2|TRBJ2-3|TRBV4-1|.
TGCGCCAGCAGCCACCGGGACAGGACTAGCGGGAGAAGTACGCAGTATTTT
CASSHRDRTSGRSTQYF
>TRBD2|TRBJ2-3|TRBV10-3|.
TGTGCCATCAATGCTGGACTAGCGGGGGGGACTAGCACAGATACGCAGTATTTT
CAINAGLAGGTSTDTQYF
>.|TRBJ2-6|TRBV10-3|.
TGTGCCATCAGTGAGTTTAACTCTGGGGCCAACGTCCTGACTTTC
CAISEFNSGANVLTF
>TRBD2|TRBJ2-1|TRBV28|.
TGTGCCAGCAGTTTCAGGACTAGCGTAACCTACAATGAGCAGTTCTTC
CASSFRTSVTYNEQFF
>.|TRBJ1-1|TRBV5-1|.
TGCGCCAGCAGCTCCACGACAGGCCGGAACACTGAAGCTTTCTTT
CASSSTTGRNTEAFF